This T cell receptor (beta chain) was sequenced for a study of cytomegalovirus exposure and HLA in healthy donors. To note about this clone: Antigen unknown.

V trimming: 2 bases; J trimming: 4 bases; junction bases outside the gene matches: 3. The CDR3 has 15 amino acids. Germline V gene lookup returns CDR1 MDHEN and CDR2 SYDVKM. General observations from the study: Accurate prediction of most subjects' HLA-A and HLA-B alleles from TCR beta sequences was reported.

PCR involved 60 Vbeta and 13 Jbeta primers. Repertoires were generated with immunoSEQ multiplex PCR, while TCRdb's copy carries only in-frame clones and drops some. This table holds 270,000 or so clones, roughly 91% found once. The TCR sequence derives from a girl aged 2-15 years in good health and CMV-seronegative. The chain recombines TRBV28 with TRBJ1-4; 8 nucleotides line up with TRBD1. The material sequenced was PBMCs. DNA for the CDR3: TGTGCCAGCAGTTTAGGGACAGGAGTTAATGAAAAACTGTTTTTT. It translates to CASSLGTGVNEKLFF.